The source of this T cell receptor beta chain is a study of blood T cell repertoires in COVID-19. Looking at the study overall: Sources were T cells, B-cell-depleted T cells, or PBMCs; the material itself was cDNA or gDNA.

Repertoires were generated with immunoSEQ multiplex PCR, while TCRdb's copy carries only in-frame clones and drops some. The profile shows some 270,000 clones, approximately 88% of them singletons. Enrollees, about 18 to 100 years old, lived in about two dozen US areas. The TCR was taken from a woman aged 40 to 50 who had been exposed to COVID-19. The sequenced sample was PBMCs or T cells enriched from blood (not recorded which).

CDR3 DNA: TGTGCCAGCAGCGGACGGGAGGACGTCTCGGATGAGCAGTTCTTC. Encoded protein: CASSGREDVSDEQFF. V and J are TRBV13 and TRBJ2-1; 7 bases line up with TRBD2. Germline-derived CDR1 and CDR2 are PRHDT and FYEKMQ (reference sequence). Unmatched junction bases numbered 12, after V lost 5 bases and J lost 8 bases. The length of the CDR3 is 15 residues.